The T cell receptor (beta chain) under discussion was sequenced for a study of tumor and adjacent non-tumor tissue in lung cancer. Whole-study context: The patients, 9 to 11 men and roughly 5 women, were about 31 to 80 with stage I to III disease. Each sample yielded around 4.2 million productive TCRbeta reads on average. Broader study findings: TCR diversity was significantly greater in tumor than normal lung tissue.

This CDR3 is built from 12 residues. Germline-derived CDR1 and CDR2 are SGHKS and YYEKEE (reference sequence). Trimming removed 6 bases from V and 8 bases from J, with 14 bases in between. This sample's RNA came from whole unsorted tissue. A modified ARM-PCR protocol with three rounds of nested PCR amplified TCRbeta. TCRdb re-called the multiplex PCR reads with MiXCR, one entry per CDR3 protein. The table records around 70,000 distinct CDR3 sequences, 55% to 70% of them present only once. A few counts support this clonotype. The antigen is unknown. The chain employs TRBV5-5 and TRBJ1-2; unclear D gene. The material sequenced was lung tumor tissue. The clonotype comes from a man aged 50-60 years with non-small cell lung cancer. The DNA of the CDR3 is TGTGCCAGCAACCAAGAAATAGAGGGCTACACCTTC. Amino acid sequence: CASNQEIEGYTF.